This TCR beta chain was profiled in a study of early T cells in non-severe SARS-CoV-2 infection. As for the study in general: The sequenced material was bulk RNA from unsorted whole blood, and its chains were unpaired.

This clonotype has ten or more counts. Its antigen is undetermined. Findings and caveats of the study: Anti-spike CD8 responses were favored by VDJdb matching, which missed private and CD4 specificities.

Germline CDR1 and CDR2: SNHLY and FYNNEI. The CDR3 totals 17 residues. Trimming removed 8 bases at V and 1 base at J, with 22 bases between. Individually, cDNA molecules had unique molecular identifiers attached to them. TCRdb re-called the 5' RACE reads through MiXCR, storing one row per CDR3 protein. The table lists 70,000 to 95,000 distinct CDR3 sequences, more than 9% of them singletons. The chain combines TRBV2 with TRBJ2-3; D may match TRBD1 or TRBD2 (5 bases each). This TCR was sampled from an adult who was a healthcare worker with PCR-confirmed SARS-CoV-2 infection or an uninfected control (not recorded which). The sample consisted of whole blood. The CDR3 protein is CASGYLRGGAGTDTQYF. CDR3 DNA sequence: TGTGCCAGCGGCTACTTACGGGGTGGGGCCGGCACAGATACGCAGTATTTT.